This is a list of T cell receptor beta chains from one sample in a study of shared clonotypes between healthy human individuals. Produced via immunoSEQ multiplex PCR; TCRdb's table is partial and in-frame only. Here the sample spans some 740,000 clones, 90% to 95% being singletons. Sequencing was performed on naive CD8+ T cells sorted from blood. All receptors derive from a man aged 25 to 40 in good health. The CDR3 runs from the conserved cysteine through the conserved F or W. Fields, in order: clone size, J gene, CDR3 length, V gene, D gene, CDR3 protein, CDR3 DNA. D genes are given only for firm matches. The size of a clone is reported for some rows only, either as once, few or many, or as a class for expanded clones.

once	TRBJ1-1	15	TRBV7-2	-	CASSYSYPSNTEAFF	TGTGCCAGCAGTTATAGCTATCCCAGCAACACTGAAGCTTTCTTT
-	TRBJ2-7	16	TRBV27	-	CASSLGAAGTPYEQYF	TGTGCCAGCAGTTTAGGGGCGGCGGGAACCCCCTACGAGCAGTACTTC
-	TRBJ2-7	18	TRBV2	TRBD2	CASTVNGLAGAFSYEQYF	TGTGCCAGCACCGTAAACGGGCTAGCGGGAGCTTTCTCCTACGAGCAGTACTTC
few	TRBJ2-2	11	TRBV27	-	CASSYTGELFF	TGTGCCAGCAGTTACACCGGGGAGCTGTTTTTT
-	TRBJ2-3	15	TRBV10-2	-	CASSAVDYGTDTQYF	TGCGCCAGCAGTGCGGTGGATTACGGCACAGATACGCAGTATTTT
-	TRBJ2-1	22	TRBV4-1	TRBD2	CASSQSLDSRSAISGPYNEQFF	TGCGCCAGCAGCCAATCACTCGACTCCAGATCTGCGATTAGCGGGCCTTACAATGAGCAGTTCTTC
-	TRBJ2-7	17	TRBV27	TRBD2	CASSPITTSGRSGEQYF	TGTGCCAGCAGCCCAATTACGACTAGCGGGAGATCTGGCGAGCAGTACTTC
-	TRBJ2-1	11	TRBV10-2	-	CASGEFAEQFF	TGCGCCAGCGGGGAATTTGCTGAGCAGTTCTTC
-	TRBJ2-1	12	TRBV29-1	TRBD1	CSEQRQGNEQFF	TGCAGCGAACAAAGACAGGGCAATGAGCAGTTCTTC
-	TRBJ1-2	12	TRBV9	-	CASSGHRDGYTF	TGTGCCAGCAGCGGTCACAGGGATGGCTACACCTTC
-	TRBJ2-7	13	TRBV9	-	CASSRASSYEQYF	TGTGCCAGCAGCAGAGCCTCCTCCTACGAGCAGTACTTC
-	TRBJ1-2	15	TRBV21-1	-	CASSKTDRRCYGYTF	TGTGCCAGCAGCAAAACGGACAGACGCTGCTATGGCTACACCTTC
once	TRBJ2-7	13	TRBV27	-	CASSLGRRDEQYF	TGTGCCAGCAGTTTAGGGCGGAGAGACGAGCAGTACTTC
-	TRBJ2-7	15	TRBV6-1	-	CASTRGLDPHYEQYF	TGTGCCAGCACGAGGGGCTTGGACCCACACTACGAGCAGTACTTC
-	TRBJ2-1	16	TRBV6-6	TRBD2	CASRSPGLGPYNEQFF	TGTGCCAGCCGCTCTCCGGGACTAGGGCCCTACAATGAGCAGTTCTTC
-	TRBJ2-1	20	TRBV4-1	TRBD2	CASSPPLLAGGAGDNNEQFF	TGCGCCAGCAGCCCCCCATTGCTAGCGGGAGGGGCAGGCGATAACAATGAGCAGTTCTTC
-	TRBJ2-7	15	TRBV19	TRBD2	CASSFGTSGAYEQYF	TGTGCCAGTAGTTTCGGGACTAGCGGGGCCTACGAGCAGTACTTC
-	TRBJ1-1	15	TRBV7-9	-	CASSPGSSERTEAFF	TGTGCCAGCAGCCCTGGGTCGTCTGAGAGGACTGAAGCTTTCTTT
-	TRBJ1-2	14	TRBV6-5	TRBD1	CASSYEGQGDGYTF	TGTGCCAGCAGTTACGAGGGACAGGGCGATGGCTACACCTTC
-	TRBJ2-3	13	TRBV2	TRBD2	CVGAAGGQDTQYF	TGTGTGGGGGCAGCGGGAGGGCAAGATACGCAGTATTTT
-	TRBJ1-5	14	TRBV18	-	CASSAGWGNQPQHF	TGTGCCAGCTCAGCTGGATGGGGCAATCAGCCCCAGCATTTT
-	TRBJ2-5	13	TRBV7-9	-	CASSSALQETQYF	TGTGCCAGCAGCTCCGCCCTCCAAGAGACCCAGTACTTC